These T cell receptor beta chains were read from a single sample in a study of blood T cell repertoires in COVID-19. The protocol was immunoSEQ multiplex PCR, while the TCRdb copy is restricted to in-frame clones and leaves out a portion. The sample comprises roughly 300,000 clones, roughly 90% of which are singletons, and roughly 6.7% rests with the top ten. Sequences were obtained from peripheral blood. These receptor sequences come from a man aged 18-30 years who had recovered from COVID-19. CDR3s include the opening cysteine and the closing phenylalanine or tryptophan. Each record gives: CDR3 protein, CDR3 DNA, D gene, V gene, J gene, clone size. A D gene is named only where the DNA matches it firmly. The listing skips clone size in some rows; elsewhere it reads once, few, many or a size class.

CDR3aa: CASSPLRTGQGMNTEAFF
CDR3nt: TGTGCCAGCTCACCACTGCGGACAGGGCAGGGTATGAACACTGAAGCTTTCTTT
d_gene: TRBD1
v_gene: TRBV18
j_gene: TRBJ1-1
abundance: .

CDR3aa: CASSWDTGGAGETQYF
CDR3nt: TGCGCCAGCAGCTGGGATACAGGGGGCGCGGGGGAGACCCAGTACTTC
d_gene: TRBD1
v_gene: TRBV5-1
j_gene: TRBJ2-5
abundance: .

CDR3aa: CASSWTDSNQPQHF
CDR3nt: TGTGCCAGCAGTTGGACAGATAGCAATCAGCCCCAGCATTTT
d_gene: .
v_gene: TRBV6-2/TRBV6-3
j_gene: TRBJ1-5
abundance: .

CDR3aa: CASSVSPGDRTGGYTF
CDR3nt: TGTGCCAGCAGCGTAAGCCCGGGGGACAGGACGGGAGGCTACACCTTC
d_gene: TRBD1
v_gene: TRBV9
j_gene: TRBJ1-2
abundance: .

CDR3aa: CASAGPSSYNSPLHF
CDR3nt: TGTGCCAGCGCGGGGCCGAGCTCCTATAATTCACCCCTCCACTTT
d_gene: .
v_gene: TRBV7-2
j_gene: TRBJ1-6
abundance: .

CDR3aa: CASNTPGTYEQYF
CDR3nt: TGTGCCAGCAACACTCCGGGGACCTACGAGCAGTACTTC
d_gene: .
v_gene: TRBV6-5
j_gene: TRBJ2-7
abundance: .

CDR3aa: CASSPNLRTGANTGELFF
CDR3nt: TGTGCCAGCAGCCCCAACCTGCGGACAGGAGCGAACACCGGGGAGCTGTTTTTT
d_gene: TRBD1
v_gene: TRBV7-3
j_gene: TRBJ2-2
abundance: .

CDR3aa: CASSRGQGEDGYTF
CDR3nt: TGTGCCAGCAGCCGGGGACAGGGGGAAGATGGCTACACCTTC
d_gene: TRBD1
v_gene: TRBV5-5
j_gene: TRBJ1-2
abundance: .

CDR3aa: CASSPGAPETQYF
CDR3nt: TGTGCCAGCTCACCGGGGGCCCCGGAGACCCAGTACTTC
d_gene: .
v_gene: TRBV18
j_gene: TRBJ2-5
abundance: .

CDR3aa: CASSPQGRGFNEQFF
CDR3nt: TGTGCCAGCTCACCCCAGGGAAGGGGTTTCAATGAGCAGTTCTTC
d_gene: .
v_gene: TRBV18
j_gene: TRBJ2-1
abundance: once

CDR3aa: CARSHRTGLYYTF
CDR3nt: TGTGCCAGAAGCCACAGGACAGGGCTTTATTACACCTTC
d_gene: .
v_gene: TRBV7-5
j_gene: TRBJ1-2
abundance: .

CDR3aa: CASSLIASGSSYNEQFF
CDR3nt: TGCGCCAGCAGCTTGATCGCTAGCGGGAGCTCCTACAATGAGCAGTTCTTC
d_gene: TRBD2
v_gene: TRBV5-1
j_gene: TRBJ2-1
abundance: .

CDR3aa: CASSYPSWDRSSYEQYF
CDR3nt: TGTGCCAGCAGTTACCCCTCGTGGGACAGGAGCTCCTACGAGCAGTACTTC
d_gene: TRBD1
v_gene: TRBV6-2/TRBV6-3
j_gene: TRBJ2-7
abundance: .

CDR3aa: CASSSRVRTGNIQYF
CDR3nt: TGTGCCAGCAGCTCAAGAGTCAGGACAGGGAACATTCAGTACTTC
d_gene: TRBD1
v_gene: TRBV5-8
j_gene: TRBJ2-4
abundance: .

CDR3aa: CASSRRSGAVTDTQYF
CDR3nt: TGTGCCAGCAGCCGTCGCTCAGGGGCTGTAACAGATACGCAGTATTTT
d_gene: .
v_gene: TRBV6-2/TRBV6-3
j_gene: TRBJ2-3
abundance: .

CDR3aa: CASSSDRDGYTF
CDR3nt: TGTGCCAGCAGTTCGGACAGGGACGGCTACACCTTC
d_gene: TRBD1
v_gene: TRBV12-3/TRBV12-4
j_gene: TRBJ1-2
abundance: .

CDR3aa: CASSSVSGGAGDTQYF
CDR3nt: TGTGCCAGCTCGTCGGTTAGCGGGGGGGCTGGAGATACGCAGTATTTT
d_gene: TRBD2
v_gene: TRBV7-2
j_gene: TRBJ2-3
abundance: .

CDR3aa: CASSIGKTYEQYF
CDR3nt: TGTGCCAGTAGTATCGGGAAAACATACGAGCAGTACTTC
d_gene: .
v_gene: TRBV19
j_gene: TRBJ2-7
abundance: .

CDR3aa: CASSPDVGGPYEQYF
CDR3nt: TGTGCCAGCAGCCCCGATGTGGGAGGGCCCTACGAGCAGTACTTC
d_gene: TRBD2
v_gene: TRBV4-2
j_gene: TRBJ2-7
abundance: once

CDR3aa: CASSLPGQRNTEAFF
CDR3nt: TGCGCCAGCAGCCTGCCGGGACAGCGAAACACTGAAGCTTTCTTT
d_gene: TRBD1
v_gene: TRBV4-1
j_gene: TRBJ1-1
abundance: .

CDR3aa: CATSGQTSGSLHEQFF
CDR3nt: TGTGCCACCAGTGGACAAACTAGCGGGAGTTTACATGAGCAGTTCTTC
d_gene: TRBD2
v_gene: TRBV24-1
j_gene: TRBJ2-1
abundance: .

CDR3aa: CASSLSGSYIQYF
CDR3nt: TGTGCCAGCAGCTTATCTGGCAGTTACATTCAGTACTTC
d_gene: .
v_gene: TRBV7-9
j_gene: TRBJ2-4
abundance: .

CDR3aa: CASSPNLQGREQYF
CDR3nt: TGTGCCAGCAGTCCCAATCTACAGGGGCGCGAGCAGTACTTC
d_gene: TRBD1
v_gene: TRBV6-5
j_gene: TRBJ2-7
abundance: .

CDR3aa: CASSQVWGADTQYF
CDR3nt: TGCGCCAGCAGCCAAGTCTGGGGCGCAGATACGCAGTATTTT
d_gene: .
v_gene: TRBV4-3
j_gene: TRBJ2-3
abundance: .

CDR3aa: CASSSPSGRAATGELFF
CDR3nt: TGTGCCAGCAGTTCGCCTAGCGGGAGGGCCGCCACCGGGGAGCTGTTTTTT
d_gene: TRBD2
v_gene: TRBV27
j_gene: TRBJ2-2
abundance: .

CDR3aa: CASSELVSYNSPLHF
CDR3nt: TGTGCCAGCAGTGAACTCGTGTCCTATAATTCACCCCTCCACTTT
d_gene: .
v_gene: TRBV2
j_gene: TRBJ1-6
abundance: .